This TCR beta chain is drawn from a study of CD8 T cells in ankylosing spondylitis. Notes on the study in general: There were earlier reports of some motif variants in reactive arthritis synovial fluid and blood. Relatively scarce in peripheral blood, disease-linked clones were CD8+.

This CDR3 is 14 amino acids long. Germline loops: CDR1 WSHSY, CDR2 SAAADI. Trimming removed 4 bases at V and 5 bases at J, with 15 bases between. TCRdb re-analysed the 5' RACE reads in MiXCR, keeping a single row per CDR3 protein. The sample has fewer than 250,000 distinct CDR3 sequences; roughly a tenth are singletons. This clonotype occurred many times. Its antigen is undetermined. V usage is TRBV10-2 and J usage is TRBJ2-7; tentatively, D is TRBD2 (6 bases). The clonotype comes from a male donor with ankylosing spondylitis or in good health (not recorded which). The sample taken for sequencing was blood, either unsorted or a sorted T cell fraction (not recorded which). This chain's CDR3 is CASSGGAGNHEQYF. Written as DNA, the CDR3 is TGCGCCAGCAGTGGCGGGGCGGGGAACCACGAGCAGTACTTC.